The sequence of this T cell receptor beta chain was determined in a study of CD4+ T cells in melanoma (dated by TCRdb to the early 2020s). In the study overall: Neoantigen-specific CD4+ T cells in human melanoma were what the study investigated. The research as a whole found: According to the report, neoantigen-specific CD4+ T cells in melanoma displayed diverse differentiation states. The report described a correlation between neoantigen-specific CD4+ T cells and the function of CD8+ T cells, macrophages and B cells.

This clone is assessed as hyperexpanded (1% or more). The specificity of this receptor is unknown. No clone much larger than this one lies a single base away; base qualities are absent. The method was the immunoSEQ multiplex PCR assay. TCRdb took over this immuneACCESS table, retaining in-frame rearrangements with V and J assigned. Such tables are incomplete; in checked studies, under half of the missing clones stem from an unresolved V gene, and the remainder is unexplained. The sample data list roughly 4,400 clones, and around 71% of these were observed just once. The ten top clones hold roughly 33% of the sample. Patients with melanoma were used as donors. V loses 1 base of germline sequence and J loses 2 bases, and the interval between the two ends is 14 bases. CDR1 SGHRS and CDR2 YFSETQ are derived from the germline V gene. From cysteine to phenylalanine, the CDR3 is 16 amino acids long. The CDR3 DNA has 48 bases and is translated from base 1.

The receptor chain draws on TRBV5-1 and TRBJ2-3, and perhaps TRBD2 as D gene, on 6 matching bases. The receptor comes from a human donor with melanoma. Material: cells from a culture (not recorded whether cultured in vitro). The CDR3 protein is CASSLLGEVVTDTQYF. The nucleotide sequence is TGCGCCAGCAGCTTGCTTGGGGAGGTGGTCACAGATACGCAGTATTTT.